Listed below are T cell receptor beta chains from one sample, sequenced in a study of cytomegalovirus exposure and HLA in healthy donors. Assay: immunoSEQ multiplex PCR; the TCRdb copy retains only in-frame clones and omits some. The data show tens of thousands of clones, less than 75% seen once. Sequencing input: PBMCs. The receptors stem from a man younger than 40 in good health and CMV-seronegative. The CDR3 runs from the conserved cysteine through the conserved F or W. D genes are given only for firm matches. Clone size is given for some rows only: seen once, a few or many times, or a class if the clone is expanded.

V gene	clone size	D gene	J gene	CDR3 protein	CDR3 DNA
TRBV15	-	-	TRBJ2-1	CATSREGLGSFDPQFF	TGTGCCACCAGCAGAGAGGGGCTCGGTTCATTCGATCCACAGTTCTTC
TRBV7-2	-	TRBD1	TRBJ2-5	CASLISGTGGETQYF	TGTGCCAGTCTCATTTCCGGGACAGGTGGAGAGACCCAGTACTTC
TRBV4-1	-	-	TRBJ2-5	CASSQGQVRETQYF	TGCGCCAGCAGCCAAGGACAGGTTCGGGAGACCCAGTACTTC
TRBV30	-	-	TRBJ1-5	CAWSAMGGGNQPQHF	TGTGCCTGGAGTGCCATGGGGGGTGGCAATCAGCCCCAGCATTTT
TRBV4-1	-	-	TRBJ2-3	CASSQDEAGTDTQYF	TGCGCCAGCAGCCAAGATGAAGCGGGCACAGATACGCAGTATTTT
TRBV5-1	few	-	TRBJ2-2	CASSLDGNPSGELFF	TGCGCCAGCAGCTTGGACGGGAACCCCAGTGGGGAGCTGTTTTTT
TRBV19	once	-	TRBJ2-3	CASSPNQGRTQYF	TGTGCCAGTAGTCCCAACCAGGGGCGAACGCAGTATTTT
TRBV28	-	-	TRBJ1-1	CAGLTGRGTEAFF	TGTGCCGGCTTGACAGGACGGGGCACTGAAGCTTTCTTT
TRBV7-9	-	-	TRBJ1-1	CASSLLAGMNTEAFF	TGTGCCAGCAGCTTATTGGCAGGGATGAACACTGAAGCTTTCTTT
TRBV27	once	TRBD1	TRBJ2-7	CASSTRTGGRDEQYF	TGTGCCAGCAGTACTCGGACAGGGGGCAGGGACGAGCAGTACTTC
TRBV7-2	-	TRBD1	TRBJ2-3	CASSGFGQGFTDTQYF	TGTGCCAGCAGCGGCTTCGGACAGGGGTTTACAGATACGCAGTATTTT
TRBV15	once	-	TRBJ1-4	CATSRGSENEKLFF	TGTGCCACCAGCAGAGGGTCAGAAAATGAAAAACTGTTTTTT
TRBV25-1	-	TRBD2	TRBJ2-7	CASLSSGSVSYEQYF	TGTGCCAGCCTAAGCAGCGGGAGTGTCTCCTACGAGCAGTACTTC
TRBV4-1	-	-	TRBJ2-1	CASSQELGKGINEQFF	TGCGCCAGCAGCCAAGAACTGGGAAAGGGGATCAATGAGCAGTTCTTC
TRBV10-3	-	TRBD1	TRBJ1-3	CAIPGQDGNTIYF	TGTGCCATTCCTGGACAGGATGGAAACACCATATATTTT
TRBV7-3	few	-	TRBJ2-1	CASRPGAASDEQFF	TGTGCCAGCCGCCCAGGGGCCGCCTCGGATGAGCAGTTCTTC
TRBV15	-	-	TRBJ2-5	CATSRGREYQETQYF	TGTGCCACCAGCAGAGGAAGGGAGTACCAAGAGACCCAGTACTTC
TRBV7-9	-	-	TRBJ1-2	CASIDQGSGYTF	TGTGCCAGCATTGACCAGGGGTCTGGCTACACCTTC
TRBV27	few	-	TRBJ1-5	CASSPFTGSNQPQHF	TGTGCCAGCAGCCCGTTCACAGGTAGCAATCAGCCCCAGCATTTT
TRBV19	-	TRBD1	TRBJ1-2	CASLDRVRGYTF	TGTGCCAGCCTCGACAGGGTACGTGGCTACACCTTC
TRBV29-1	-	TRBD1	TRBJ1-1	CSVYRGMNTEAFF	TGCAGCGTTTACAGGGGGATGAACACTGAAGCTTTCTTT
TRBV6-1	few	TRBD2	TRBJ2-1	CASSEEVAGYYNEQFF	TGTGCCAGCAGTGAAGAAGTAGCGGGGTACTACAATGAGCAGTTCTTC
TRBV19	-	TRBD2	TRBJ2-3	CASSPPLAAYTDTQYF	TGTGCCAGTAGTCCCCCCCTAGCGGCTTACACAGATACGCAGTATTTT
TRBV6-1	-	-	TRBJ1-4	CASSDIRGTNEKLFF	TGTGCCAGCAGTGATATTCGGGGGACTAATGAAAAACTGTTTTTT
TRBV19	-	-	TRBJ2-1	CASTLGAELVYNEQFF	TGTGCCAGTACCTTGGGAGCGGAGCTAGTCTACAATGAGCAGTTCTTC
TRBV5-4	-	-	TRBJ1-2	CASSDGDYGYTF	TGTGCCAGCAGCGACGGGGACTATGGCTACACCTTC
TRBV4-3	-	TRBD2	TRBJ2-7	CASSQDERPGLAGHYEQYF	TGCGCCAGCAGCCAAGACGAGAGACCGGGACTAGCGGGCCACTACGAGCAGTACTTC
TRBV10-3	once	TRBD1	TRBJ1-1	CATTEGANTEAFF	TGTGCCACCACGGAGGGGGCAAACACTGAAGCTTTCTTT
TRBV30	-	-	TRBJ1-6	CAWSENRNSYNSPLHF	TGTGCCTGGAGTGAAAATAGAAACTCCTATAATTCACCCCTCCACTTT
TRBV27	many	-	TRBJ2-1	CASSLLPKGYNEQFF	TGTGCCAGCAGTTTACTGCCAAAGGGGTACAATGAGCAGTTCTTC
TRBV30	once	TRBD1	TRBJ2-7	CAWNNRGTYEQYF	TGTGCCTGGAACAACAGGGGCACCTACGAGCAGTACTTC
TRBV7-3	-	TRBD1	TRBJ2-6	CASSQPGTGGAGANVLTF	TGTGCCAGCAGCCAGCCCGGGACAGGGGGCGCTGGGGCCAACGTCCTGACTTTC
TRBV10-2	-	-	TRBJ2-7	CASSVQETYEQYF	TGCGCCAGCAGTGTACAGGAGACCTACGAGCAGTACTTC
TRBV5-4	-	TRBD1	TRBJ1-1	CASSPDPDRTEAFF	TGTGCCAGCAGCCCGGACCCGGACAGGACTGAAGCTTTCTTT
TRBV21-1	-	-	TRBJ1-5	CASSKRNSNQPQHF	TGTGCCAGCAGCAAGAGAAATAGCAATCAGCCCCAGCATTTT
TRBV5-1	-	TRBD1	TRBJ2-3	CASSPSWDRGFADTQYF	TGCGCCAGCAGCCCCTCGTGGGACAGGGGGTTTGCAGATACGCAGTATTTT
TRBV6-1	-	TRBD2	TRBJ2-3	CASSELAGGPDTQYF	TGTGCCAGCAGTGAGCTAGCGGGAGGGCCAGATACGCAGTATTTT
TRBV28	-	-	TRBJ2-4	CASSPLWAGSLNIQYF	TGTGCCAGCAGTCCCCTCTGGGCGGGCTCGCTGAACATTCAGTACTTC
TRBV14	few	TRBD2	TRBJ2-5	CASRPSGRARTETQYF	TGTGCCAGCAGACCTAGCGGGAGGGCCCGGACGGAGACCCAGTACTTC
TRBV9	-	-	TRBJ2-7	CASSITGDYEQYF	TGTGCCAGCAGCATTACAGGAGACTACGAGCAGTACTTC
TRBV30	-	-	TRBJ1-5	CAWSVQTVEPQHF	TGTGCCTGGAGTGTACAGACGGTAGAGCCCCAGCATTTT
TRBV11-2	-	TRBD1	TRBJ1-4	CASSLGAGTGGEKLFF	TGTGCCAGCAGCTTAGGTGCCGGGACAGGCGGGGAAAAACTGTTTTTT
TRBV7-3	-	TRBD1	TRBJ1-2	CASSPGQDYGYTF	TGTGCCAGCAGCCCAGGACAGGACTATGGCTACACCTTC
TRBV10-1	few	TRBD1	TRBJ1-3	CASYTTGGNTIYF	TGCGCCAGCTACACGACAGGGGGCAACACCATATATTTT
TRBV15	-	-	TRBJ1-5	CATSRVEVQEPQHF	TGTGCCACCAGCAGAGTTGAGGTCCAAGAGCCCCAGCATTTT
TRBV28	-	TRBD1	TRBJ2-1	CASSWLWDSPNNEQFF	TGTGCCAGCAGTTGGCTTTGGGACAGCCCTAACAATGAGCAGTTCTTC
TRBV27	-	-	TRBJ2-7	CASSLGRSYEQYF	TGTGCCAGCAGTTTAGGCAGATCCTACGAGCAGTACTTC
TRBV29-1	-	-	TRBJ1-1	CSVRGYENTEAFF	TGCAGCGTCAGGGGCTACGAGAACACTGAAGCTTTCTTT
TRBV27	-	-	TRBJ1-1	CASSLSPQARNTEAFF	TGTGCCAGCAGTTTATCCCCCCAGGCCCGGAACACTGAAGCTTTCTTT
TRBV10-3	few	-	TRBJ2-3	CAISEHSSDTDTQYF	TGTGCCATCAGTGAGCACTCAAGTGACACAGATACGCAGTATTTT
TRBV5-1	-	-	TRBJ1-2	CASSLDRNYGYTF	TGCGCCAGCAGCCTCGACAGAAACTATGGCTACACCTTC
TRBV5-8	-	TRBD1	TRBJ1-4	CASSLPDRPNEKLFF	TGTGCCAGCAGCTTGCCGGACAGGCCGAATGAAAAACTGTTTTTT
TRBV10-3	-	-	TRBJ2-2	CAIRQSGDGTGELFF	TGTGCCATCCGTCAGTCGGGAGACGGCACCGGGGAGCTGTTTTTT
TRBV9	-	-	TRBJ2-2	CASSVASGELFF	TGTGCCAGCAGCGTAGCCTCCGGGGAGCTGTTTTTT
TRBV4-2	-	TRBD1	TRBJ1-2	CASSPSGQGLHYGYTF	TGTGCCAGCAGCCCGTCGGGACAGGGGCTTCACTATGGCTACACCTTC
TRBV27	-	-	TRBJ2-7	CASSLLRTAAYEQYF	TGTGCCAGCAGTCTCCTAAGGACAGCGGCCTACGAGCAGTACTTC